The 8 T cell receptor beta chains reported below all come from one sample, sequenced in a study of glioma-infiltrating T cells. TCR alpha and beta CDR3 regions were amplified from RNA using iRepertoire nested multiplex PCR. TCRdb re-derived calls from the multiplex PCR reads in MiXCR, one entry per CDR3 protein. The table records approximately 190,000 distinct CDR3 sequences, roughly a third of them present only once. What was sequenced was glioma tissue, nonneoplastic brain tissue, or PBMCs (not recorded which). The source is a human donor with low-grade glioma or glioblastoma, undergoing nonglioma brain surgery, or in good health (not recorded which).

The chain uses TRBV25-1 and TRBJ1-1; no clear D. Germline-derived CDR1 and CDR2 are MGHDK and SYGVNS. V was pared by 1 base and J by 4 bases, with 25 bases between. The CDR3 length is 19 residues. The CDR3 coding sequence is TGTGCCAGCAGTGAATTGACTAGCGGGAGGGAGAGGGCTAGCACTGAAGCTTTCTTT. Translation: CASSELTSGRERASTEAFF.

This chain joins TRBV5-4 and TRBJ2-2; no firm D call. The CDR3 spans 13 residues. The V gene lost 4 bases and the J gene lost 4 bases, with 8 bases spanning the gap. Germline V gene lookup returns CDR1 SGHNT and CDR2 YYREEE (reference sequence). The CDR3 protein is CASSPEGTGELFF. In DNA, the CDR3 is TGTGCCAGCAGCCCAGAAGGCACCGGGGAGCTGTTTTTT.

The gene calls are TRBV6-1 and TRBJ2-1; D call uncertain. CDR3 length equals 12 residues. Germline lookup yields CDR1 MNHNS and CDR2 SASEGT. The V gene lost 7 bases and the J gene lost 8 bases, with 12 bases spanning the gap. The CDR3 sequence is CASKGNWDEQFF. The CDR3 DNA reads TGTGCCAGCAAGGGAAACTGGGATGAGCAGTTCTTC.

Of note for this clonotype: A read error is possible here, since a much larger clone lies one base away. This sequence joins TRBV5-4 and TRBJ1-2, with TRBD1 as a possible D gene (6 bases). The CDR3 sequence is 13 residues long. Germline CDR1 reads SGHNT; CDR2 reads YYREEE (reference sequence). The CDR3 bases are TGTGCCAGCAGCTTGGCAGGGGCTGATGGCTACAACTTC. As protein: CASSLAGADGYNF.

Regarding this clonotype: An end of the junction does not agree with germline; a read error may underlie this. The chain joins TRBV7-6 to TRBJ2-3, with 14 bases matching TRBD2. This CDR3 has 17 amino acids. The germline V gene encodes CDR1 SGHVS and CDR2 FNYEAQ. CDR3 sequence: CASSAGLAGGGTDKQYF. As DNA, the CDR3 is TGTGCCAGCAGCGCTGGACTAGCGGGAGGTGGGACAGATAAGCAGTATTTT. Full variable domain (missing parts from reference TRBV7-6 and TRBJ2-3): GAGVSQSPRYKVTKRGQDVALRCDPISGHVSLYWYRQALGQGPEFLTYFNYEAQQDKSGLPNDRFSAERPEGSISTLTIQRTEQRDSAMYRCASSAGLAGGGTDKQYFGPGTRLTVL.

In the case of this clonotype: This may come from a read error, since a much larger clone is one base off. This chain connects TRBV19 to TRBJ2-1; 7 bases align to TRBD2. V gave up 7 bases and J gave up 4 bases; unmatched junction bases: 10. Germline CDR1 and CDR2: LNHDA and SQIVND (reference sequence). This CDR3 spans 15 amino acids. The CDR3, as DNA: TGTGCCAGTACTATCCGAGGCGGGAGTTACAATGAGCAGTTCTTC. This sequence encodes CASTIRGGSYNEQFF. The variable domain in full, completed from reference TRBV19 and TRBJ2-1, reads DGGITQSPKYLFRKEGQNVTLSCEQNLNHDAMYWYRQDPGQGLRLIYYSQIVNDFQKGDIAEGYSVSREKKESFPLTVTSAQKNPTAFYLCASTIRGGSYNEQFFGPGTRLTVL.

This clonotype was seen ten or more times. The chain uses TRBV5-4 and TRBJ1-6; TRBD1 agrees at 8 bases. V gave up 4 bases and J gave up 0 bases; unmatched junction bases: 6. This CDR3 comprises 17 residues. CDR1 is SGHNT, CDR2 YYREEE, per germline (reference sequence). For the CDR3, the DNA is TGTGCCAGCAGCGCAAGGACAGGGATCTCCTATAATTCACCCCTCCACTTT. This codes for CASSARTGISYNSPLHF.

As DNA, the CDR3 is TGTGCCAGCACTAGGGGACTAGCGGGAGACACAAACATTCAGTACTTC. Translating gives CASTRGLAGDTNIQYF. The chain couples TRBV6-2 or TRBV6-3 to TRBJ2-4, with 14 bases lining up with TRBD2. Per the germline V gene, CDR1 is MNHEY and CDR2 is SVGEGT. Germline trimming cut 7 bases from V and 6 bases from J; bases unmatched to any gene: 8. This CDR3 comprises 16 residues.